Only one count was recorded for the clone carrying this TCR beta chain. The data were taken from a study of blood T cell repertoires in COVID-19. Study-wide context: Acute-phase and convalescent COVID-19 samples originated in the United States, Italy and Spain. The cDNA or gDNA used as material had been derived from T cells, B-cell-depleted T cells, or PBMCs.

Per the authors' pipeline: Cell counts per sample came from amplifying reference gene primers. The assay was immunoSEQ multiplex PCR, and TCRdb's table has in-frame clones only and misses some. For V, J and clone size, that table is used; D and trimming come from the DNA. The sample shows some 150,000 clones, over 70% of them seen only once. Trimming left V 5 bases short and J 3 bases short, with 17 bases between. Germline assignment: CDR1 SNHLY and CDR2 FYNNEI. The CDR3 extends over 15 amino acids. Sequencing was performed on peripheral blood. The V call is TRBV2, the J call TRBJ2-7; TRBD1 is a possible D gene (7 bases). This receptor was identified in a human donor in a cohort sampled during active COVID-19. The CDR3 reads CASSSQGGIGYEQYF. CDR3 nucleotide sequence: TGTGCCAGCAGTTCCCAGGGGGGAATAGGCTACGAGCAGTACTTC.